The rows below give T cell receptor beta chains drawn from one sample of a study of identical twins. MiXCR was run by TCRdb on the 5' RACE reads, yielding one entry per CDR3 protein. The sample yields 200,000 to 250,000 distinct CDR3 sequences, around an eighth seen once. The specimen sequenced was memory (CD45RO+) T cells sorted from blood. The origin of the receptors is a woman aged 18 to 35 in good health. The CDR3 runs from the conserved cysteine through the conserved F or W. Fields, in order: clone size, D gene, J gene, V gene, CDR3 protein, CDR3 DNA. D genes are given only for firm matches. Size values are once, few and many counts, or a class for expanded clones, and some rows have none.

many TRBD1 TRBJ1-1 TRBV9 CASSLSGTGSEAFF TGTGCCAGCAGCCTCAGCGGGACAGGGTCTGAAGCTTTCTTT
few NA TRBJ1-1 TRBV14 CASSQAWRGFAGIGWDTEAFF TGTGCCAGCAGCCAAGCATGGCGAGGGTTTGCGGGGATTGGCTGGGACACTGAAGCTTTCTTT
many NA TRBJ2-1 TRBV7-9 CASGTEGNEQFF TGTGCCAGCGGCACGGAGGGGAATGAGCAGTTCTTC
few TRBD2 TRBJ2-2 TRBV20-1 CSARGLSGAANTGELFF TGCAGTGCTAGGGGCCTTAGCGGGGCCGCGAACACCGGGGAGCTGTTTTTT
NA NA TRBJ2-3 TRBV2 CASSSNLDSSTDTQYF TGTGCCAGCAGTTCTAACCTCGACAGTAGCACAGATACGCAGTATTTT
few TRBD2 TRBJ2-3 TRBV3-1 CASSQWTSGGLTDTQYF TGTGCCAGCAGCCAATGGACTAGCGGGGGACTCACAGATACGCAGTATTTT
NA TRBD2 TRBJ2-1 TRBV20-1 CSASLPTSGYRNEQFF TGCAGTGCTAGCCTCCCCACTAGCGGGTATAGGAATGAGCAGTTCTTC
NA TRBD1 TRBJ2-7 TRBV12-3/TRBV12-4 CASSIRDSEQYF TGTGCCAGCAGTATCCGGGACAGCGAGCAGTACTTC
NA TRBD2 TRBJ2-7 TRBV20-1 CSATNLRGDEQYF TGCAGTGCTACAAACCTCCGGGGGGACGAGCAGTACTTC
NA NA TRBJ1-5 TRBV27 CASRGIVNQPQHF TGTGCCAGCAGGGGTATCGTCAATCAGCCCCAGCATTTT
many NA TRBJ2-7 TRBV7-9 CASSPTGRGHEQYF TGTGCCAGCAGCCCTACAGGGCGCGGGCACGAGCAGTACTTC
NA TRBD2 TRBJ2-1 TRBV7-2 CASSSAASGVRSEQFF TGTGCCAGCAGCTCCGCTGCTAGCGGGGTACGAAGTGAGCAGTTCTTC
NA NA TRBJ2-7 TRBV5-1 CASSWGSLLEQYF TGCGCCAGCAGCTGGGGGTCCCTCCTGGAGCAGTACTTC
NA TRBD2 TRBJ2-7 TRBV20-1 CSARDGREGAREQYF TGCAGTGCTAGAGATGGTCGGGAGGGTGCTCGGGAGCAGTACTTC
few NA TRBJ1-4 TRBV18 CASSAGQRATNEKLFF TGTGCCAGCTCAGCTGGACAGCGTGCAACTAATGAAAAACTGTTTTTT
NA NA TRBJ2-2 TRBV28 CASSSTPGKNTGELFF TGTGCCAGCAGTTCTACCCCGGGAAAGAACACCGGGGAGCTGTTTTTT
NA TRBD2 TRBJ2-3 TRBV4-1 CASSPTSGVDGTQYF TGCGCCAGCAGCCCCACTAGCGGGGTCGATGGCACGCAGTATTTT
NA NA TRBJ2-3 TRBV20-1 CSAGLRLSSTDTQYF TGCAGTGCTGGCTTGCGGCTATCTAGCACAGATACGCAGTATTTT
NA NA TRBJ2-7 TRBV5-1 CASSLISYTSYEQYF TGCGCCAGCAGCTTGATCTCCTATACCTCCTACGAGCAGTACTTC
many NA TRBJ2-5 TRBV12-3/TRBV12-4 CASSLYQGRETQYF TGTGCCAGCAGTTTATATCAGGGGAGAGAGACCCAGTACTTC
many NA TRBJ1-5 TRBV5-1 CASSEDEGGPQHF TGCGCCAGCAGTGAAGATGAAGGGGGGCCCCAGCATTTT
NA TRBD1 TRBJ1-1 TRBV2 CASSDDRDEAFF TGTGCCAGCAGTGACGACAGGGATGAAGCTTTCTTT
few NA TRBJ2-3 TRBV12-3/TRBV12-4 CASSLPRGSGARTDTQYF TGTGCCAGCAGTTTACCCCGGGGTAGCGGAGCCCGCACAGATACGCAGTATTTT
NA NA TRBJ2-3 TRBV12-3/TRBV12-4 CASNPRGSDTQYF TGTGCCAGCAATCCTCGGGGCTCAGATACGCAGTATTTT
many NA TRBJ1-5 TRBV24-1 CATSGPGSGSNQPQHF TGTGCCACCAGTGGTCCAGGGAGTGGTAGCAATCAGCCCCAGCATTTT
few NA TRBJ2-3 TRBV7-2 CASSLIADTDTQYF TGTGCCAGCAGCTTAATAGCGGACACAGATACGCAGTATTTT
NA TRBD1 TRBJ2-2 TRBV10-3 CAIKPTGVNTGELFF TGTGCCATCAAGCCGACAGGGGTGAACACCGGGGAGCTGTTTTTT
few NA TRBJ1-1 TRBV7-9 CASSFAGLEGEAFF TGTGCCAGCAGCTTTGCAGGGCTAGAGGGTGAAGCTTTCTTT
many TRBD2 TRBJ2-5 TRBV20-1 CSARDDLAGGRPETQYF TGCAGTGCTAGAGATGACCTAGCGGGGGGCCGGCCGGAGACCCAGTACTTC
few TRBD2 TRBJ2-5 TRBV28 CASMPFGGGSLETQYF TGTGCCAGCATGCCCTTTGGCGGGGGATCATTAGAGACCCAGTACTTC
NA NA TRBJ2-5 TRBV5-1 CASSLGWTGQETQYF TGCGCCAGCAGCTTGGGTTGGACCGGACAAGAGACCCAGTACTTC
NA NA TRBJ2-1 TRBV5-1 CASSPGPKIEQFF TGCGCCAGCAGCCCCGGACCTAAAATAGAGCAGTTCTTC
NA NA TRBJ2-2 TRBV27 CASSLYGGPNTGELFF TGTGCCAGCAGTTTATATGGGGGTCCAAACACCGGGGAGCTGTTTTTT
NA TRBD2 TRBJ2-7 TRBV4-1 CASSHPVAGAYEQYF TGCGCCAGCAGCCATCCAGTGGCGGGAGCCTACGAGCAGTACTTC
few NA TRBJ2-7 TRBV7-2 CASSLSHSREQYF TGTGCCAGCAGCCTATCTCATAGTCGCGAGCAGTACTTC
NA NA TRBJ2-7 TRBV7-3 CASSLKGSPQYEQYF TGTGCCAGCAGCTTAAAAGGGAGCCCCCAATACGAGCAGTACTTC
NA NA TRBJ2-5 TRBV20-1 CSAGHTGRGLQATQYF TGCAGTGCCGGACACACAGGGAGAGGGCTCCAAGCGACCCAGTACTTC
few NA TRBJ2-2 TRBV7-9 CASSLEALTGELFF TGTGCCAGCAGCTTAGAAGCCCTCACCGGGGAGCTGTTTTTT
NA NA TRBJ1-2 TRBV7-8 CASSWDGPSGYTF TGTGCCAGCAGCTGGGACGGGCCCTCGGGCTACACCTTC
NA TRBD2 TRBJ2-7 TRBV5-1 CASSQGLAGGTKVQYF TGCGCCAGCAGCCAAGGACTAGCGGGAGGGACTAAGGTGCAGTACTTC
NA TRBD2 TRBJ2-3 TRBV7-8 CASSLLILAGGPRDTQYF TGTGCCAGCAGCTTACTAATACTAGCGGGGGGGCCAAGAGATACGCAGTATTTT
many NA TRBJ1-4 TRBV7-6 CASSLGHFNEKLFF TGTGCCAGCAGCCTAGGACACTTTAATGAAAAACTGTTTTTT
few NA TRBJ1-2 TRBV6-5 CASSYSRLGGYTF TGTGCCAGCAGTTACTCGAGGTTAGGTGGCTACACCTTC
NA NA TRBJ2-1 TRBV9 CASSPVVDAYNEQFF TGTGCCAGCAGCCCCGTAGTTGATGCCTACAATGAGCAGTTCTTC
few TRBD1 TRBJ1-5 TRBV7-2 CASSSQGDQPQHF TGTGCCAGCAGCTCTCAGGGGGATCAGCCCCAGCATTTT
NA TRBD1 TRBJ2-7 TRBV14 CASSRSGQGEQYF TGTGCCAGCAGCCGGTCGGGACAGGGCGAGCAGTACTTC
NA NA TRBJ1-2 TRBV15 CATSRGTTGYGYTF TGTGCCACCAGCAGAGGAACGACAGGCTATGGCTACACCTTC
NA TRBD1 TRBJ2-6 TRBV29-1 CSVGQGAGANVLTF TGCAGCGTTGGACAGGGCGCTGGGGCCAACGTCCTGACTTTC
NA NA TRBJ2-1 TRBV5-1 CASSLQGREQFF TGCGCCAGCAGCCTCCAGGGTCGTGAGCAGTTCTTC
NA NA TRBJ2-3 TRBV20-1 CSATAGWPSTDTQYF TGCAGTGCTACCGCTGGGTGGCCTAGCACAGATACGCAGTATTTT
NA TRBD2 TRBJ2-1 TRBV5-1 CASSPREGLRNEQFF TGCGCCAGCAGCCCTCGGGAGGGCCTTAGGAATGAGCAGTTCTTC